These 5 T cell receptor beta chains came from one sample sequenced in a study of blood T cells in healthy people across ages. Sample-barcoded 5' priming and a J-beta primer mix drove a second PCR of roughly 6 to 12 cycles. TCRdb independently ran MiXCR on the 5' RACE reads; one entry per CDR3 protein. The data show some 860,000 distinct CDR3 sequences, just over 55% seen once. Sequenced material: blood. The source of these receptors is a man between 35 and 55 years old in good health.

The chain recombines TRBV6-4 with TRBJ2-3; 9 bases line up with TRBD2. The CDR3 extends over 15 amino acids. V lost 6 bases and J lost 1; bases outside the gene matches: 5. Germline values: CDR1 MRHNA, CDR2 SNTAGT. For the CDR3, the DNA is TGTGCCAGCAGCGAAGAGCGGGGGGGCACAGATACGCAGTATTTT. It specifies CASSEERGGTDTQYF.

The chain combines TRBV12-3 or TRBV12-4 with TRBJ2-5; D gene uncertain. CDR3 length equals 12 residues. Trimming pared 8 bases from V and 2 bases from J, leaving 9 bases between. The CDR3 coding sequence is TGTGCCAGCCGTGGCTTTCAAGAGACCCAGTACTTC. This sequence encodes CASRGFQETQYF.

This clonotype has only a few counts. This chain links TRBV5-1 with TRBJ2-3; 8 bases map to TRBD2. The CDR3 totals 15 residues. CDR1 and CDR2 (germline): SGHRS, YFSETQ. Unmatched junction bases numbered 2, after V lost 2 bases and J lost 0 bases. The CDR3 DNA follows: TGCGCCAGCAGCTTTAGCGGGACTAGCACAGATACGCAGTATTTT. Translating gives CASSFSGTSTDTQYF.

As for this clonotype: A much bigger clone sits one base away, suggesting this may be a read error. CDR3 in amino acids: CASSQGTGPKNIQYF. In DNA, the CDR3 is TGTGCCAGCAGCCAAGGGACAGGGCCCAAAAACATTCAGTACTTC. This chain connects TRBV3-1 to TRBJ2-4, with 8 bases that match TRBD1. The ends lost 1 base at V and 2 bases at J; junction bases unmatched: 1. Germline V gene lookup returns CDR1 LGHDT and CDR2 YNNKEL (reference sequence). There are 15 residues in the CDR3. Combining the CDR3 with reference TRBV3-1 and TRBJ2-4 gives the whole variable domain DTAVSQTPKYLVTQMGNDKSIKCEQNLGHDTMYWYKQDSKKFLKIMFSYNNKELIINETVPNRFSPKSPDKAHLNLHINSLELGDSAVYFCASSQGTGPKNIQYFGAGTRLSVL.

This clonotype occurred a few times. The chain is built from TRBV5-1 and TRBJ1-2; D remains unclear. Trimming took 0 bases from V and 4 from J, leaving 16 bases between them. CDR3 length: 16 amino acids. CDR1 is SGHRS and CDR2 is YFSETQ in the germline V gene. Written as DNA, the CDR3 is TGCGCCAGCAGCTTGGATTCCCCGCGGACCCTCTATGGCTACACCTTC. This gives the protein CASSLDSPRTLYGYTF.